This T cell receptor beta chain was identified in a study of tumor-infiltrating lymphocytes in oesophageal squamous cell carcinoma. This clonotype was observed a handful of times. TCRdb analysed the PCR reads with MiXCR anew, one entry per CDR3 protein. Here the sample spans approximately 12,000 distinct CDR3 sequences, 45% to 65% being singletons. Germline V gene lookup returns CDR1 SGHVS and CDR2 FQNEAQ. The CDR3 runs 16 residues. The J gene is TRBJ2-1, the V gene TRBV7-8; D may match TRBD1 or TRBD2 (5 bases each). The DNA end is a closer match to TRBJ2-7, so the J assignment may be wrong. The specimen was esophageal tumor tissue. This TCR derives from a male donor with esophageal squamous cell carcinoma. CDR3 residues: CASSLGLPGPEYEQYF. In nucleotides, the CDR3 is TGTGCCAGCAGCTTAGGGCTACCGGGACCCGAGTACGAGCAGTACTTC.